The 16 T cell receptor beta chains below come from one sample, sequenced in a study of identifying expanded T cells in peripheral blood. This table comes from immunoSEQ multiplex PCR, and its TCRdb copy is limited to in-frame clones, with some not included. The sample has 85,000 to 95,000 clones, 85% to 90% seen once. Specimen: blood. These receptors all stem from a person between 18 and 75 years old in good health.

The genes are TRBV7-2 and TRBJ1-3, with D possibly TRBD1 on 6 matching bases. The CDR3 totals 16 residues. From germline, CDR1 is SGHTA and CDR2 FQGNSA. V gave up 3 bases and J gave up 0 bases, with 12 bases separating them. The CDR3 sequence is CASSFKTGHSGNTIYF. The CDR3 DNA follows: TGTGCCAGCAGCTTTAAGACAGGTCACTCTGGAAACACCATATATTTT.

The V gene is TRBV28, the J gene TRBJ2-2; no clear D. CDR3 length: 15 residues. V was cut by 5 bases and J by 0 bases, with 10 bases left in between. Germline CDR1 and CDR2: MDHEN and SYDVKM. The CDR3 is CASSLLQANTGELFF. The CDR3 DNA sequence: TGTGCCAGCAGTCTCTTACAAGCGAACACCGGGGAGCTGTTTTTT. The variable domain in full, with the rest retrieved from reference TRBV28 and TRBJ2-2, is DVKVTQSSRYLVKRTGEKVFLECVQDMDHENMFWYRQDPGLGLRLIYFSYDVKMKEKGDIPEGYSVSREKKERFSLILESASTNQTSMYLCASSLLQANTGELFFGEGSRLTVL.

The chain is built from TRBV13 and TRBJ1-1, with a possible D match to TRBD1 (6 bases). CDR1 and CDR2 from the germline V gene are PRHDT and FYEKMQ (reference sequence). Trimming cost V 2 bases and J 3 bases, with 16 bases left between them. CDR3 length equals 16 residues. CDR3 protein: CASSLTQGSKDTEAFF. Here the CDR3 DNA reads TGTGCCAGCAGCTTAACGCAGGGGAGTAAGGACACTGAAGCTTTCTTT.

The V call is TRBV5-6, the J call TRBJ1-5; D is perhaps TRBD1 (6 bases). CDR1 SGHDT and CDR2 YYEEEE come from the germline V gene. The ends were cut back, 5 bases at V and 2 bases at J, with 20 bases in the middle. This CDR3 contains 17 residues. The CDR3 is CASSMKAEQGRNQPQHF. CDR3 nucleotides: TGTGCCAGCAGTATGAAGGCTGAACAGGGTCGCAATCAGCCCCAGCATTTT.

The J gene is TRBJ2-5, the V gene TRBV5-1; TRBD2 matches 11 bases. The CDR3 runs 13 residues. Germline assignment: CDR1 SGHRS and CDR2 YFSETQ. The ends lost 9 bases at V and 5 bases at J; junction bases unmatched: 6. This CDR3 reads CATGRTSGETQYF. CDR3 DNA: TGCGCCACGGGCAGGACTAGCGGGGAGACCCAGTACTTC.

This chain links TRBV19 with TRBJ1-5; possibly TRBD1 for D (6 bases). The CDR3 runs to 14 residues. Germline CDR1 reads LNHDA; CDR2 reads SQIVND (reference sequence). With 3 bases removed from V and 4 bases from J, the gap between germline ends came to 10 bases. The CDR3 is CASSMSGTNQPQHF. CDR3 DNA: TGTGCCAGTAGTATGTCAGGGACAAATCAGCCCCAGCATTTT.

The gene calls are TRBV7-3 and TRBJ2-2; 8 positions match TRBD1. This CDR3 is built from 12 residues. Trimming removed 6 bases from V and 6 bases from J; junction bases left unmatched: 0. CDR1 is SGHTA, CDR2 FQGTGA, per germline. The CDR3: CASRDRAGELFF. CDR3 in DNA: TGTGCCAGCAGGGACAGGGCCGGGGAGCTGTTTTTT.

CDR3 residues: CASSPGTGYGTEAFF. CDR3 in DNA: TGCGCCAGCAGTCCCGGGACAGGGTACGGCACTGAAGCTTTCTTT. The chain combines TRBV5-1 with TRBJ1-1; TRBD1 agrees at 9 bases. The V gene end was trimmed by 5 bases and the J gene end by 4 bases; junction bases not matched to a gene: 9. The CDR3 has 15 residues. CDR1 is SGHRS, CDR2 YFSETQ, per germline.

The chain couples TRBV11-2 to TRBJ2-1; TRBD2 matches at 10 bases. Germline-derived CDR1 and CDR2 are SGHAT and FQNNGV. J was trimmed by 8 bases and V by 1 base; bases with no gene match: 8. The CDR3 spans 16 residues. The DNA for the CDR3 is TGTGCCAGCAGCTTAGGGGCTAGCGGGAGAGTCGATGAGCAGTTCTTC. Its translation: CASSLGASGRVDEQFF.

This chain connects TRBV27 to TRBJ2-1, with D unresolved. Germline CDR1 MNHEY, CDR2 SMNVEV (reference sequence). The V and J ends lost 5 bases and 0 bases respectively, with 11 bases between them. The CDR3 is made up of 15 amino acids. The CDR3 region is CASSIGVGSYNEQFF. CDR3 DNA: TGTGCCAGCAGTATAGGAGTAGGCTCCTACAATGAGCAGTTCTTC.

The V gene is TRBV27, the J gene TRBJ2-3; no firm D call. V lost 5 bases and J 3 bases, leaving 9 bases between the germline ends. Germline V gene sequence: CDR1 MNHEY, CDR2 SMNVEV (reference sequence). The CDR3 spans 13 residues. The CDR3 here is CASSTTRTDTQYF. The CDR3 nucleotides are TGTGCCAGCAGTACTACCCGGACAGATACGCAGTATTTT.

As DNA, the CDR3 is TGTGCCTGGAGTCCGCCACGGACAAGCTTAGCCAAAAACATTCAGTACTTC. Protein: CAWSPPRTSLAKNIQYF. The chain employs TRBV30 and TRBJ2-4; D is perhaps TRBD1 (5 bases). The CDR3 has 17 residues. V was pared by 2 bases and J by 0 bases, with 17 bases between. The germline V gene has CDR1 GTSNPN and CDR2 SVGIG (reference sequence).

The genes are TRBV9 and TRBJ2-7; D perhaps matches TRBD2 (6 bases). The germline CDR1 and CDR2 sequences are SGDLS and YYNGEE. The CDR3 has 15 amino acids. Trimming removed 0 bases from V and 0 bases from J, with 10 bases in between. CDR3 sequence: CASSVGGALSYEQYF. The CDR3 DNA reads TGTGCCAGCAGCGTAGGCGGGGCCCTCTCCTACGAGCAGTACTTC.

A note on this clone: Other DNA sequences within the sample encode an identical CDR3. The chain joins TRBV5-1 to TRBJ2-5; 15 bases agree with TRBD2. CDR1 SGHRS and CDR2 YFSETQ come from the germline V gene. This CDR3 has 16 amino acids. Trimming at V came to 3 bases and at J to 2 bases, leaving 2 bases not matched to a gene. This CDR3 reads CASSWTSGGVQETQYF. As DNA, the CDR3 is TGCGCCAGCAGCTGGACTAGCGGGGGGGTGCAAGAGACCCAGTACTTC.

This clone was observed once. The chain combines TRBV7-2 with TRBJ2-5, with 7 nucleotides matching TRBD2. Germline V CDR1 and CDR2: SGHTA, FQGNSA. V shed 3 bases and J 2 bases; nucleotides not matched to a gene: 9. CDR3 length equals 16 residues. The CDR3 loop reads CASSFGGSGFQETQYF. The CDR3 nucleotides read TGTGCCAGCAGCTTCGGGGGGTCGGGCTTTCAAGAGACCCAGTACTTC.

The genes are TRBV18 and TRBJ1-1; D not certain. Germline V gene data show CDR1 as KGHSH and CDR2 as LQKENI. V lost 2 bases to trimming and J lost 1 base, with 14 bases between them. The CDR3 has 16 amino acids. CDR3 DNA: TGTGCCAGCTCACCAATCGGAACAGCGCCGAACACTGAAGCTTTCTTT. Its protein is CASSPIGTAPNTEAFF.